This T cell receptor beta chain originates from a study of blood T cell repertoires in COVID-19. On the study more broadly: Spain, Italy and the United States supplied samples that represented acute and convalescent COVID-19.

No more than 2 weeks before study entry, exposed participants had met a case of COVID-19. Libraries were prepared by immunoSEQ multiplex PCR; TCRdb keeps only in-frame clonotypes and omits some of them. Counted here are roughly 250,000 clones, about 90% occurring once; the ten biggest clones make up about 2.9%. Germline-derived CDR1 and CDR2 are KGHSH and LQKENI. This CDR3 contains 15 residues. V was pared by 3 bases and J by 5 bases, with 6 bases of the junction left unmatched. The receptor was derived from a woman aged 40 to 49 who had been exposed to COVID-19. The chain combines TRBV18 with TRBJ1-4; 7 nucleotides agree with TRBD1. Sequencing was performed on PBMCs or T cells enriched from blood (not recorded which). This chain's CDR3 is CASSPRDSLNEKLFF. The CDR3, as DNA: TGTGCCAGCTCACCTCGGGACAGTTTGAATGAAAAACTGTTTTTT.